This entry lists 6 T cell receptor beta chains sequenced from one sample in a study of blood T cell repertoires in COVID-19. The assay was immunoSEQ multiplex PCR, and TCRdb's table has in-frame clones only and misses some. The sample comprises tens of thousands of clones, around 86% of which are singletons, and about 30% rests with the top ten. Sequencing was carried out using peripheral blood. Source of these receptors: an elderly woman with active or convalescent COVID-19.

This clone came up a few times. This sequence joins TRBV5-6 and TRBJ1-1, with 7 bases matching TRBD1. Germline values: CDR1 SGHDT, CDR2 YYEEEE. J gave up 0 bases and V 0 bases, and 11 bases lay outside the gene matches. The CDR3 contains 18 residues. CDR3 residues: CASSLGRGFDRVNTEAFF. The CDR3 nucleotides are TGTGCCAGCAGCTTGGGAAGAGGGTTTGACAGGGTGAACACTGAAGCTTTCTTT.

This chain links TRBV19 with TRBJ1-2, with D maybe TRBD1 (5 bases). CDR1 is LNHDA, CDR2 SQIVND, per germline (reference sequence). CDR3 length: 15 amino acids. V was pared by 5 bases and J by 8 bases, with 21 bases between. The CDR3 DNA sequence: TGTGCCAGTAGTGTCCAAATCGACAGTATAGAGGGCTACACCTTC. Protein sequence: CASSVQIDSIEGYTF.

The gene calls are TRBV30 and TRBJ2-7, with D perhaps matching TRBD1 (6 bases). V was pared by 0 bases and J by 2 bases, with 17 bases between. CDR3 length equals 16 residues. Germline-derived CDR1 and CDR2 are GTSNPN and SVGIG (reference sequence). CDR3 amino acids: CAWSVGVDRSTYEQYF. CDR3 DNA: TGTGCCTGGAGTGTTGGTGTTGACAGGAGTACCTACGAGCAGTACTTC.

The chain uses TRBV5-4 and TRBJ1-2; 7 bases map to TRBD1. This CDR3 contains 14 residues. Germline V lookup: CDR1 SGHNT, CDR2 YYREEE (reference sequence). The V segment lost 6 bases and the J segment 8 bases; nucleotides outside the gene matches: 13. DNA for the CDR3: TGTGCCAGCACCCTGGGGACAGCCCCTTCGGGCTACACCTTC. Amino acid sequence: CASTLGTAPSGYTF.

This sequence joins TRBV14 and TRBJ2-3; perhaps TRBD2 as D (7 bases). Germline lookup yields CDR1 SGHDN and CDR2 FVKESK. This CDR3 is 16 amino acids long. Trimming shortened V by 1 base and J by 0 bases, and 11 bases separated the two germline ends. As DNA, the CDR3 is TGTGCCAGCAGCCAAGTACGCGGGGGCAGCACAGATACGCAGTATTTT. Translated: CASSQVRGGSTDTQYF.

CDR3 nucleotides: TGTGCCTGGACCACCGGGACAGGTTACTACGAGCAGTACTTC. It is translated as CAWTTGTGYYEQYF. The V gene is TRBV30, the J gene TRBJ2-7; 8 bases agree with TRBD1. Germline loops: CDR1 GTSNPN, CDR2 SVGIG (reference sequence). The CDR3 is 14 residues long. The junction had 8 bases not matched to a gene; V was cut back by 4 bases and J by 3 bases.